The 31 T cell receptor beta chains in this list originate from one sample, sequenced in a study of graft-versus-host responses after intestinal transplantation. These TCRs' antigens remain unknown. Sequencing was performed with immunoSEQ multiplex PCR; in TCRdb, only in-frame clones are kept and a portion is missing. The sample has more than 85,000 clones; about 93% are singletons. Sequencing was performed on unstimulated CD8+ T cells sorted from spleen or lymph node cells, taken before intestinal transplant. All receptors derive from a human donor who received an intestinal transplant.

The chain is built from TRBV28 and TRBJ2-1; D is possibly TRBD2 (5 bases). V was trimmed by 7 bases and J by 4 bases, leaving 17 bases between them. CDR3 size: 15 residues. Per germline, CDR1 MDHEN and CDR2 SYDVKM. DNA of the CDR3: TGTGCCAGCACCCGCGGACTGGGTATTTACAATGAGCAGTTCTTC. Translation gives CASTRGLGIYNEQFF.

This rearrangement joins TRBV6-6 to TRBJ1-4; no firm D call. CDR1 MNHNY and CDR2 SVGAGI come from the germline V gene (reference sequence). This CDR3 has 13 amino acids. Trimming left V 0 bases short and J 2 bases short, with 1 base between. Here the CDR3 DNA reads TGTGCCAGCAGTTACTCCACTAATGAAAAACTGTTTTTT. This sequence encodes CASSYSTNEKLFF.

CDR3: CASSKAGTGALSRLNQPQHF. The CDR3 bases are TGTGCCAGTAGTAAAGCCGGGACAGGGGCACTCAGCCGCCTGAATCAGCCCCAGCATTTT. The rearrangement joins TRBV19 to TRBJ1-5, with 10 bases fitting TRBD1. The germline gives CDR1 LNHDA, CDR2 SQIVND (reference sequence). This CDR3 comprises 20 residues. V shed 4 bases, J shed 4 bases, and the junction held 19 bases outside the gene matches.

This rearrangement joins TRBV28 to TRBJ1-1, with D perhaps TRBD1 (5 bases). Germline lookup yields CDR1 MDHEN and CDR2 SYDVKM. The CDR3 runs to 16 residues. Trimming took 1 base from V and 0 from J, leaving 12 bases between them. This CDR3 is CASSLLEGRLNTEAFF. Written as DNA, the CDR3 is TGTGCCAGCAGTTTATTAGAGGGACGGCTGAACACTGAAGCTTTCTTT.

The chain combines TRBV28 with TRBJ2-7; 7 nucleotides agree with TRBD1. Germline V gives CDR1 MDHEN, CDR2 SYDVKM. With V trimmed by 6 bases and J by 0 bases, 8 bases remained unmatched. The CDR3 runs to 15 residues. CDR3 residues: CASRKKTGTSYEQYF. CDR3 coding DNA: TGTGCCAGCAGGAAAAAGACAGGGACCTCCTACGAGCAGTACTTC.

In its sample, this clone was seen a few times. The chain uses TRBV19 and TRBJ2-7; TRBD2 might be the D (6 bases). This CDR3 has 15 amino acids. CDR1 and CDR2 (germline): LNHDA, SQIVND (reference sequence). Trimming cost V 5 bases and J 3 bases, with 17 bases left between them. The CDR3: CASSPSAGNVYEQYF. CDR3 nucleotides: TGTGCCAGTAGTCCCAGTGCGGGGAATGTCTACGAGCAGTACTTC.

This clone has a single count. The CDR3 DNA sequence: TGTGCCAGCAGCGCATCCAGGACAGGGGGCGAGACCCAGTACTTC. Translation: CASSASRTGGETQYF. The rearrangement joins TRBV9 to TRBJ2-5; 11 nucleotides line up with TRBD1. The CDR3 runs 15 residues. Unmatched junction bases numbered 6, after V lost 3 bases and J lost 5 bases. Germline CDR1 reads SGDLS; CDR2 reads YYNGEE.

The gene calls are TRBV27 and TRBJ2-7; 11 nucleotides match TRBD1. V shed 4 bases, J shed 0 bases, and the junction held 2 bases outside the gene matches. In germline, CDR1 is MNHEY, CDR2 SMNVEV (reference sequence). This CDR3 region has 15 residues. CDR3 region: CASSWGTGGSYEQYF. CDR3 bases: TGTGCCAGCAGTTGGGGGACAGGGGGCTCCTACGAGCAGTACTTC.

This chain joins TRBV29-1 and TRBJ1-5; D gene uncertain. Between the trimmed V and J ends, which lost 5 bases and 0 bases, there was a span of 8 bases. The CDR3 contains 13 residues. Germline-derived CDR1 and CDR2 are SQVTM and ANQGSEA. The DNA for the CDR3 is TGCAGCGTTCTGACCGATAGCAATCAGCCCCAGCATTTT. Translating it yields CSVLTDSNQPQHF.

V usage is TRBV9 and J usage is TRBJ1-1; the D is unclear. This CDR3 has 15 amino acids. The V end was cut by 3 bases, the J end by 6 bases, with 18 bases between. Germline V gene lookup returns CDR1 SGDLS and CDR2 YYNGEE. CDR3 amino acids: CASSGGKESFPEAFF. Here the CDR3 DNA reads TGTGCCAGCAGCGGCGGGAAGGAAAGTTTCCCTGAAGCTTTCTTT.

This clone has only a few counts. The rearrangement uses TRBV10-3 and TRBJ1-3; TRBD1 might be the D (6 bases). Germline CDR1 and CDR2: ENHRY and SYGVKD. V was shortened by 6 bases and J by 2 bases, with 11 bases between the two germline ends. CDR3 length equals 14 residues. CDR3 sequence: CAIRQGGAGNTIYF. CDR3 sequence (DNA): TGTGCCATCAGACAGGGAGGGGCTGGAAACACCATATATTTT.

The CDR3 nucleotides are TGCGCCAGCAGCCCCTCGGGACAGGGAATATCCGAGCAGTACTTC. As protein: CASSPSGQGISEQYF. The chain couples TRBV4-1 to TRBJ2-7, with TRBD1 matching over 9 bases. Germline V gene sequence: CDR1 MGHRA, CDR2 YSYEKL. V was pared by 4 bases and J by 6 bases, with 10 bases of the junction left unmatched. The CDR3 extends over 15 amino acids.

The chain uses TRBV6-1 and TRBJ2-5, with TRBD2 identical over 11 bases. The J call may be wrong; the DNA end is better matched by TRBJ2-7. This CDR3 is 15 amino acids long. Germline values: CDR1 MNHNS, CDR2 SASEGT. CDR3 loop: CASSDRGLAGHEQYF. The CDR3, as DNA: TGTGCCAGCAGTGATCGAGGACTAGCGGGCCACGAGCAGTACTTC.

The chain employs TRBV7-9 and TRBJ2-1; 8 nucleotides match TRBD1. The CDR3 is 15 residues long. The V gene end was trimmed by 5 bases and the J gene end by 4 bases; junction bases not matched to a gene: 7. Looked up from germline, CDR1 is SEHNR and CDR2 is FQNEAQ (reference sequence). The CDR3 spells CASSPSGTGYNEQFF. The CDR3 DNA is TGTGCCAGCAGCCCTTCGGGGACAGGTTACAATGAGCAGTTCTTC. Supplemented by reference TRBV7-9 and TRBJ2-1, the full variable domain reads DTGVSQNPRHKITKRGQNVTFRCDPISEHNRLYWYRQTLGQGPEFLTYFQNEAQLEKSRLLSDRFSAERPKGSFSTLEIQRTEQGDSAMYLCASSPSGTGYNEQFFGPGTRLTVL.

The chain recombines TRBV4-1 with TRBJ2-5, with 11 bases matching TRBD1. Per the germline V gene, CDR1 is MGHRA and CDR2 is YSYEKL. The length of the CDR3 is 15 residues. Germline trimming cut 5 bases from V and 5 bases from J; bases unmatched to any gene: 7. This chain's CDR3 is CASSEGQGAGETQYF. CDR3 nucleotides: TGCGCCAGCAGCGAAGGACAGGGGGCTGGGGAGACCCAGTACTTC.

The chain joins TRBV27 to TRBJ2-1, with TRBD1 identical over 9 bases. Germline-derived CDR1 and CDR2 are MNHEY and SMNVEV (reference sequence). The ends lost 5 bases at V and 4 bases at J; junction bases unmatched: 6. The CDR3 covers 15 residues. CDR3 loop: CASSPGTGMYNEQFF. The CDR3 region has the DNA TGTGCCAGCAGTCCCGGGACAGGGATGTACAATGAGCAGTTCTTC.

This clone was picked up one time. This chain connects TRBV30 to TRBJ1-2; 9 bases are a match to TRBD1. The V and J ends lost 8 bases and 5 bases, in that order; junction bases with no gene match: 6. The CDR3 sequence is 12 residues long. The germline V gene has CDR1 GTSNPN and CDR2 SVGIG (reference sequence). The CDR3 reads CAAWDREYGYTF. The CDR3 DNA follows: TGTGCCGCCTGGGACAGGGAGTATGGCTACACCTTC.

The V gene is TRBV5-1, the J gene TRBJ1-3; 7 positions agree with TRBD1. Germline lookup yields CDR1 SGHRS and CDR2 YFSETQ. V lost 4 bases and J lost 2; bases outside the gene matches: 9. The CDR3 totals 16 residues. CDR3 bases: TGCGCCAGCAGCATGAAGACAGGGCAGCCTGGAAACACCATATATTTT. Its translation is CASSMKTGQPGNTIYF. The whole variable domain, filled in from reference TRBV5-1 and TRBJ1-3, reads KAGVTQTPRYLIKTRGQQVTLSCSPISGHRSVSWYQQTPGQGLQFLFEYFSETQRNKGNFPGRFSGRQFSNSRSEMNVSTLELGDSALYLCASSMKTGQPGNTIYFGEGSWLTVV.

V usage is TRBV12-5 and J usage is TRBJ2-2, with no clear D. The CDR3 runs to 15 residues. Germline assignment: CDR1 LGHNT and CDR2 FRNRAP. The V gene lost 0 bases and the J gene lost 6 bases, with 11 bases spanning the gap. The CDR3 sequence is CASGLVKSIAGELFF. The DNA for the CDR3 is TGTGCTAGTGGTTTGGTAAAGTCTATAGCCGGGGAGCTGTTTTTT.

This chain connects TRBV30 to TRBJ1-2, with TRBD1 identical over 7 bases. Trimming cost V 7 bases and J 2 bases; bases outside gene matches: 16. Germline V gene data show CDR1 as GTSNPN and CDR2 as SVGIG (reference sequence). This CDR3 spans 16 amino acids. CDR3 loop: CAYPAIYKTGNYGYTF. DNA of the CDR3: TGTGCCTATCCCGCCATATACAAGACAGGGAACTATGGCTACACCTTC.

This clone occurred once. Within the sample, other DNA sequences also encode this same CDR3. DNA for the CDR3: TGTGCCAGCAGCTTAAGGACAGGAGGGAGCCAAGAGACCCAGTACTTC. Translating it yields CASSLRTGGSQETQYF. The V and J genes are TRBV5-6 and TRBJ2-5; tentative D call: TRBD1 (7 bases). Trimming cost V 2 bases and J 1 base, with 15 bases left between them. In germline, CDR1 is SGHDT, CDR2 YYEEEE. The CDR3 totals 16 residues.

The chain couples TRBV27 to TRBJ1-1; no firm D call. CDR1 and CDR2 from the germline V gene are MNHEY and SMNVEV (reference sequence). This CDR3 comprises 12 residues. Trimming left V 4 bases short and J 5 bases short, with 8 bases between. The CDR3 loop reads CASSSGWTEAFF. The CDR3 nucleotides are TGTGCCAGCAGTTCCGGGTGGACTGAAGCTTTCTTT.

This chain links TRBV2 with TRBJ1-1; no clear D. The germline gives CDR1 SNHLY, CDR2 FYNNEI. V lost 8 bases and J lost 6, with 19 bases in between. The CDR3 consists of 14 residues. The CDR3 DNA follows: TGTGCCAGCTCAACTATGTCGGGAGTACCTGAAGCTTTCTTT. Translating it yields CASSTMSGVPEAFF. The whole variable domain, remainder taken from reference TRBV2 and TRBJ1-1, is EPEVTQTPSHQVTQMGQEVILRCVPISNHLYFYWYRQILGQKVEFLVSFYNNEISEKSEIFDDQFSVERPDGSNFTLKIRSTKLEDSAMYFCASSTMSGVPEAFFGQGTRLTVV.

The rearrangement joins TRBV5-1 to TRBJ2-1; 9 bases are a match to TRBD2. The CDR3 spans 16 residues. The V gene end was trimmed by 4 bases and the J gene end by 4 bases; junction bases not matched to a gene: 9. Per germline, CDR1 SGHRS and CDR2 YFSETQ. This CDR3 is CASSPGLAFNYNEQFF. CDR3 DNA sequence: TGCGCCAGCAGCCCGGGACTAGCATTTAATTACAATGAGCAGTTCTTC.

The chain couples TRBV6-5 to TRBJ2-1; D not certain. Germline V CDR1 and CDR2: MNHEY, SVGAGI. This CDR3 region has 15 residues. Trimming took 5 bases from V and 6 from J, leaving 17 bases between them. The CDR3 bases are TGTGCCAGCAGTCCACTTTCGTGGGCAGGCAATGAGCAGTTCTTC. It is translated as CASSPLSWAGNEQFF.

This chain joins TRBV10-1 and TRBJ2-3; D may be TRBD1 (6 bases). Germline V lookup: CDR1 WNHNN, CDR2 SYGVQD (reference sequence). V lost 7 bases to trimming and J lost 2 bases, with 16 bases between them. The CDR3 totals 15 residues. CDR3 amino acids: CASTPGTSNTDTQYF. As DNA, the CDR3 is TGCGCCAGCACACCCGGGACATCTAACACAGATACGCAGTATTTT.

The chain combines TRBV5-8 with TRBJ1-5, with TRBD1 matching over 9 bases. Germline values: CDR1 SGHTS, CDR2 YDEGEE. CDR3 size: 15 residues. Unmatched junction bases numbered 3, after V lost 4 bases and J lost 1 base. CDR3 sequence: CASSPTGGSNQPQHF. CDR3 nucleotides: TGTGCCAGCAGCCCCACAGGGGGCAGCAATCAGCCCCAGCATTTT.

This clone was counted once. The chain carries TRBV7-9 and TRBJ1-4; D ambiguous. CDR3 length equals 14 residues. V lost 2 bases and J 7 bases, leaving 11 bases between the germline ends. The germline V gene encodes CDR1 SEHNR and CDR2 FQNEAQ (reference sequence). CDR3 sequence (DNA): TGTGCCAGCAGCTTATTTACGGGCGGTGAAAAACTGTTTTTT. Protein sequence: CASSLFTGGEKLFF.

The CDR3 loop is CASSDGGYEQYF. The CDR3 region has the DNA TGTGCCAGCAGCGACGGGGGGTACGAGCAGTACTTC. This rearrangement joins TRBV5-6 to TRBJ2-7; TRBD2 matches at 7 bases. The V gene's germline CDR1 is SGHDT and CDR2 YYEEEE. This CDR3 has 12 amino acids. With 4 bases clipped from V and 4 bases from J, the junction kept 2 bases outside the gene matches.

This clone was seen just once. The CDR3 region is CASSKIVGGPTDTQYF. DNA for the CDR3: TGCGCCAGCAGTAAGATTGTGGGAGGGCCGACAGATACGCAGTATTTT. This sequence joins TRBV10-2 and TRBJ2-3, with 7 bases aligning to TRBD2. In germline, CDR1 is WSHSY, CDR2 SAAADI. The CDR3 contains 16 residues. J gave up 3 bases and V 5 bases, and 11 bases lay outside the gene matches.

The CDR3: CASSQDAGSYEQYF. CDR3 DNA: TGCGCCAGCAGCCAAGATGCAGGCTCCTACGAGCAGTACTTC. V and J are TRBV4-1 and TRBJ2-7; D not certain. Trimming removed 0 bases at V and 0 bases at J, with 6 bases between. Per germline, CDR1 MGHRA and CDR2 YSYEKL. This CDR3 region has 14 residues.